This T cell receptor beta chain derives from a study of cytomegalovirus exposure and HLA in healthy donors. Study overall: Earlier, 180 million or so T cells were analyzed, and over 95 million unique TCR beta sequences were found among them. Out of approximately 400 genotyped donors, less than 85% belonged to the Caucasian-associated ancestry cluster.

This clone was detected once. The antigen is undetermined. Study-level points and caveats: The presence/absence work took it that sequencing depth was about the same across donors.

This PCR relied on a set of 60 Vbeta primers and 13 Jbeta primers. Profiling relied on immunoSEQ multiplex PCR, and the TCRdb table lists in-frame clones only, not all of them. The profile covers some 180,000 clones, with about four fifths appearing a single time and approximately 2.9% taken by the ten largest. Germline V gene lookup returns CDR1 SNHLY and CDR2 FYNNEI. The V gene end was trimmed by 2 bases and the J gene end by 4 bases; junction bases not matched to a gene: 11. This CDR3 is 18 amino acids long. Sequenced: PBMCs. The chain couples TRBV2 to TRBJ2-2, with 9 positions matching TRBD2. This TCR was sampled from a female donor in good health and CMV-seronegative. The CDR3 protein is CASSERVHLAGSTGELFF. The CDR3 coding sequence is TGTGCCAGCAGTGAAAGGGTGCATCTAGCGGGATCCACCGGGGAGCTGTTTTTT.